This note documents a single T cell receptor (beta chain) sequence. No antigen is known for it. The data were obtained in a study of vaccination effects on CD4 cells after COVID-19. Across the whole study: Participants got two doses of BNT162b2 or mRNA-1273 vaccine.

The method was immunoSEQ multiplex PCR; TCRdb's version includes in-frame clones alone and lacks a portion of them. The data contain about 22,000 clones, roughly four fifths of them singletons. Germline V gene lookup returns CDR1 MDHEN and CDR2 SYDVKM. CDR3 size: 15 residues. The ends were cut back, 5 bases at V and 0 bases at J, with 8 bases in the middle. Antigen-specific CD4+ T cells were expanded with viral peptide pools in the ViraFEST assay before sequencing. Following 10 days of culture, CD4+ T cells were isolated. Vaccinated recipients, who were negative for nucleocapsid antibodies, had no history of SARS-CoV-2 infection. Half of the medium was exchanged for IL-2 medium on both days 3 and 7.

This receptor was identified in a human donor who received a COVID-19 vaccine. V and J are TRBV28 and TRBJ1-6; no clear D gene. The sample was CD4+ T cells from PBMCs cultured with HCoV-NL63 spike peptides, taken before COVID-19 vaccination. The CDR3 here is CASSPPSSYNSPLHF. The CDR3 DNA sequence: TGTGCCAGCAGTCCCCCAAGCTCCTATAATTCACCCCTCCACTTT. Full variable domain (remainder filled in from reference TRBV28 and TRBJ1-6): DVKVTQSSRYLVKRTGEKVFLECVQDMDHENMFWYRQDPGLGLRLIYFSYDVKMKEKGDIPEGYSVSREKKERFSLILESASTNQTSMYLCASSPPSSYNSPLHFGNGTRLTVT.